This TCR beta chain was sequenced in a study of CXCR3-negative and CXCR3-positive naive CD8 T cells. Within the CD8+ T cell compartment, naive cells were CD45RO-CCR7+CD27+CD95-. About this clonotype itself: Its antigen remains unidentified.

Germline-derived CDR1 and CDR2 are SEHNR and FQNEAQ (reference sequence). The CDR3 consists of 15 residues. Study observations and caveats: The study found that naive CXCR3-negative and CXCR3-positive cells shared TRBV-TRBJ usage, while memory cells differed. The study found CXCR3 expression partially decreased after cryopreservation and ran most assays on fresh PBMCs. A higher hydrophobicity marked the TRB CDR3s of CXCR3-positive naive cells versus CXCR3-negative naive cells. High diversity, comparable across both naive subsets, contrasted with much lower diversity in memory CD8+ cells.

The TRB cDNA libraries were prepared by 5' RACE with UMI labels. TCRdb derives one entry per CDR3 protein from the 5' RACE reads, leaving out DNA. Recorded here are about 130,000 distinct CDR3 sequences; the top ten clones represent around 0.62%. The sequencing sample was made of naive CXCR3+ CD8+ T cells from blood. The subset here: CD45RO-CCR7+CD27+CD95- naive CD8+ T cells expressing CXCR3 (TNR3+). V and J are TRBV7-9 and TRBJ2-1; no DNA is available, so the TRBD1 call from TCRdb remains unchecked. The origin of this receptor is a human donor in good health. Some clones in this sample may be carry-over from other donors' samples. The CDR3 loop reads CASSPPGVSYNEQFF.